These 29 T cell receptor beta chains share one sample of origin, sequenced in a study of CD8 T cells in ankylosing spondylitis. Findings and limits, study-wide: A TCR beta motif of fewer than 10 highly homologous variants seemed to mark ankylosing spondylitis blood.

Each CDR3 protein gets one entry after TCRdb re-called the 5' RACE reads with MiXCR. The sample lists roughly 440,000 distinct CDR3 sequences, roughly 17% occurring once. Antigens for these TCRs are unknown. Sample: blood, either unsorted or a sorted T cell fraction (not recorded which). The receptors derive from a male donor with ankylosing spondylitis.

The V and J genes are TRBV30 and TRBJ1-2, with 9 bases matching TRBD1. The V and J ends lost 0 bases and 7 bases, in that order; junction bases with no gene match: 12. The CDR3 is 16 amino acids. Germline values: CDR1 GTSNPN, CDR2 SVGIG (reference sequence). The CDR3 DNA follows: TGTGCCTGGAGTGTACTTGGGGGACAGGGAACGAGTGGCTACACCTTC. This translates into CAWSVLGGQGTSGYTF.

The rearrangement uses TRBV20-1 and TRBJ1-4, with D hard to call. In germline, CDR1 is DFQATT, CDR2 SNEGSKA (reference sequence). Between the trimmed V and J ends, which lost 1 base and 10 bases, there was a span of 22 bases. The length of the CDR3 is 16 residues. The CDR3 sequence is CSARGGLDGSLGKLFF. CDR3 DNA: TGCAGTGCTAGAGGGGGTTTGGACGGCTCCCTGGGAAAACTGTTTTTT.

J is TRBJ2-3 and V is TRBV15; 10 bases are a match to TRBD2. V shed 1 base, J shed 2 bases, and the junction held 3 bases outside the gene matches. The CDR3 spans 16 residues. CDR1 and CDR2 (germline): LNHNV, YYDKDF (reference sequence). CDR3 loop: CATSRGGLADTDTQYF. The CDR3 coding sequence is TGTGCCACCAGCAGAGGAGGACTAGCGGACACAGATACGCAGTATTTT. Full variable domain (remainder filled in from reference TRBV15 and TRBJ2-3): DAMVIQNPRYQVTQFGKPVTLSCSQTLNHNVMYWYQQKSSQAPKLLFHYYDKDFNNEADTPDNFQSRRPNTSFCFLDIRSPGLGDTAMYLCATSRGGLADTDTQYFGPGTRLTVL.

This clonotype was recorded a few times. This chain joins TRBV7-8 and TRBJ2-1; 10 nucleotides agree with TRBD1. The J segment lost 6 bases and the V segment lost 2 bases, leaving 10 bases of the junction unmatched. Looked up from germline, CDR1 is SGHVS and CDR2 is FQNEAQ. CDR3 length: 17 residues. CDR3 amino acids: CASSLWSLDRGGNEQFF. CDR3 nucleotide sequence: TGTGCCAGCAGCTTATGGAGTCTGGACAGGGGGGGCAATGAGCAGTTCTTC.

The J gene is TRBJ1-4, the V gene TRBV4-2; perhaps TRBD1 as D (5 bases). Germline CDR1 is LGHNA and CDR2 is YNFKEQ. The CDR3 has 14 residues. V lost 5 bases, J lost 8 bases, and 15 bases lay in between. Here the CDR3 DNA reads TGTGCCAGCAGCTTGGACACGGTCAAGGAAAAACTGTTTTTT. Translating gives CASSLDTVKEKLFF.

The chain uses TRBV12-3 or TRBV12-4 and TRBJ1-4; D unclear. V lost 6 bases, J lost 0 bases, and 8 bases lay in between. This CDR3 spans 14 amino acids. The CDR3 reads CASSRHTTNEKLFF. The CDR3 DNA is TGTGCCAGCAGCCGACACACAACTAATGAAAAACTGTTTTTT.

This clonotype was counted a few times. The rearrangement uses TRBV20-1 and TRBJ2-5, with 8 bases matching TRBD2. This CDR3 comprises 16 residues. Per germline, CDR1 DFQATT and CDR2 SNEGSKA (reference sequence). J was trimmed by 2 bases and V by 0 bases; bases with no gene match: 8. The CDR3, as DNA: TGCAGTGCTAGAGATGGACAGCGGGAGCCACAAGAGACCCAGTACTTC. This codes for CSARDGQREPQETQYF.

This rearrangement joins TRBV5-1 to TRBJ2-7, with TRBD2 matching 9 bases. Trimming at V came to 1 base and at J to 6 bases, leaving 8 bases not matched to a gene. The CDR3 loop spans 15 amino acids. Per germline, CDR1 SGHRS and CDR2 YFSETQ. The CDR3 DNA sequence: TGCGCCAGCAGCTTGCCGACGGCGGGAGGGGGCGAGCAGTACTTC. The encoded protein is CASSLPTAGGGEQYF.

The rearrangement joins TRBV20-1 to TRBJ1-6; perhaps TRBD1 as D (6 bases). The germline CDR1 and CDR2 sequences are DFQATT and SNEGSKA (reference sequence). The CDR3 is made up of 16 amino acids. Trimming took off 2 bases at V and 4 bases at J, with 15 bases between the two ends. CDR3 residues: CSARSKDSSYNSPLHF. The CDR3 nucleotides read TGCAGTGCTAGATCGAAGGACAGCAGTTATAATTCACCCCTCCACTTT.

The gene calls are TRBV27 and TRBJ2-2, with D tentatively TRBD2 (6 bases). Germline V gives CDR1 MNHEY, CDR2 SMNVEV (reference sequence). Trimming took off 3 bases at V and 4 bases at J, with 12 bases between the two ends. This CDR3 comprises 15 residues. The CDR3 is CASSFGGVGTGELFF. DNA of the CDR3: TGTGCCAGCAGTTTCGGGGGAGTCGGCACCGGGGAGCTGTTTTTT.

This clonotype appeared a few times. The chain joins TRBV6-5 to TRBJ1-4; no firm D call. The V end lost 2 bases, the J end lost 3 bases, and 10 bases lay between the germline ends. Germline V gene sequence: CDR1 MNHEY, CDR2 SVGAGI. This CDR3 has 15 residues. The CDR3 region has the DNA TGTGCCAGCAGTTACGGGTTTGAGGCTAATGAAAAACTGTTTTTT. Encoded protein: CASSYGFEANEKLFF.

The chain uses TRBV20-1 and TRBJ2-7, with D perhaps given as TRBD1 or TRBD2 (6 bases each). Trimming removed 3 bases from V and 4 bases from J, with 13 bases in between. Germline assignment: CDR1 DFQATT and CDR2 SNEGSKA (reference sequence). The CDR3 extends over 13 amino acids. The CDR3 DNA reads TGCAGTGCTAGGGGGGGCGCTGGGTACGAGCAGTACTTC. Protein sequence: CSARGGAGYEQYF.

About this clonotype: One end of the junction varies from germline; a read error may be responsible. The CDR3 sequence is CSARDGQTTGELFF. The CDR3 coding sequence is TGCAGTGCTCGAGACGGACAGACCACCGGGGAGCTGTTTTTT. The chain joins TRBV20-1 to TRBJ2-2; a weak D match, TRBD1 (6 bases). The CDR3 has 14 amino acids. From germline, CDR1 is DFQATT and CDR2 SNEGSKA (reference sequence).

This clonotype was observed a handful of times. The V and J genes are TRBV7-6 and TRBJ2-3; 8 bases agree with TRBD2. V lost 6 bases and J lost 4; bases outside the gene matches: 3. CDR3 length: 13 residues. Germline values: CDR1 SGHVS, CDR2 FNYEAQ. CDR3 coding DNA: TGTGCCAGCAGACAGCGGGGGTCAGATACGCAGTATTTT. This gives the protein CASRQRGSDTQYF. Full variable domain (outside the CDR3, taken from reference TRBV7-6 and TRBJ2-3): GAGVSQSPRYKVTKRGQDVALRCDPISGHVSLYWYRQALGQGPEFLTYFNYEAQQDKSGLPNDRFSAERPEGSISTLTIQRTEQRDSAMYRCASRQRGSDTQYFGPGTRLTVL.

This clonotype appeared a few times. This sequence joins TRBV6-2 or TRBV6-3 and TRBJ1-4; D call uncertain. V was shortened by 6 bases and J by 4 bases, with 3 bases between the two germline ends. The CDR3 runs to 11 residues. CDR1 is MNHEY, CDR2 SVGEGT, per germline. This CDR3 is CASRGNEKLFF. CDR3 sequence (DNA): TGTGCCAGCAGGGGTAATGAAAAACTGTTTTTT.

This clonotype showed up just a few times. This chain uses TRBV7-9 with TRBJ2-4; 8 bases are a match to TRBD1. The germline gives CDR1 SEHNR, CDR2 FQNEAQ (reference sequence). V lost 4 bases and J lost 7; bases outside the gene matches: 3. CDR3 length equals 13 residues. Here the CDR3 reads CASSWWTGNIQYF. DNA for the CDR3: TGTGCCAGCAGCTGGTGGACAGGGAACATTCAGTACTTC.

The CDR3 bases are TGTGCCAGCAGTGACCCCGGGACTAGCGGGAGTTCCTACGAGCAGTACTTC. Amino acid sequence: CASSDPGTSGSSYEQYF. The V and J genes are TRBV6-1 and TRBJ2-7, with 14 bases identical to TRBD2. The CDR3 totals 17 residues. Germline V gene data show CDR1 as MNHNS and CDR2 as SASEGT. With V trimmed by 3 bases and J by 1 base, 5 bases remained unmatched.

In regard to this clonotype: As the CDR3 is not closed by the conserved phenylalanine or tryptophan, this likely results from a read error. This rearrangement joins TRBV9 to TRBJ1-1; D may be TRBD1 (5 bases). This CDR3 comprises 15 residues. Germline values: CDR1 SGDLS, CDR2 YYNGEE. The V end was cut by 2 bases, the J end by 4 bases, with 15 bases between. The CDR3 DNA follows: TGTGCCAGCAGCGTCGTGCGGGGGGAGATCACTGAAGCTTTCCTT. Translation gives CASSVVRGEITEAFL.

This clonotype was observed many times. The chain is built from TRBV5-1 and TRBJ1-6, with D perhaps matching TRBD1 (5 bases). Trimming shortened V by 0 bases and J by 7 bases, and 8 bases separated the two germline ends. The germline gives CDR1 SGHRS, CDR2 YFSETQ. This CDR3 has 14 residues. CDR3 nucleotide sequence: TGCGCCAGCAGCTTGGAAACAGGCAATTCACCCCTCCACTTT. The encoded protein is CASSLETGNSPLHF. The variable domain in full, with the rest retrieved from reference TRBV5-1 and TRBJ1-6, is KAGVTQTPRYLIKTRGQQVTLSCSPISGHRSVSWYQQTPGQGLQFLFEYFSETQRNKGNFPGRFSGRQFSNSRSEMNVSTLELGDSALYLCASSLETGNSPLHFGNGTRLTVT.

This clonotype showed up just a few times. The chain combines TRBV19 with TRBJ2-4; 9 bases agree with TRBD1. The germline V gene has CDR1 LNHDA and CDR2 SQIVND (reference sequence). The trim removed 5 bases at V and 7 bases at J, leaving 9 bases unmatched. This CDR3 has 15 amino acids. The CDR3 sequence is CASSLGTGRGNIQYF. DNA of the CDR3: TGTGCCAGTAGTCTCGGGACAGGGCGGGGGAACATTCAGTACTTC. Full variable domain (rest looked up from reference TRBV19 and TRBJ2-4): DGGITQSPKYLFRKEGQNVTLSCEQNLNHDAMYWYRQDPGQGLRLIYYSQIVNDFQKGDIAEGYSVSREKKESFPLTVTSAQKNPTAFYLCASSLGTGRGNIQYFGAGTRLSVL.

This chain links TRBV3-1 with TRBJ2-1; 8 bases fit TRBD2. The germline V gene has CDR1 LGHDT and CDR2 YNNKEL (reference sequence). V was clipped by 7 bases and J by 4 bases; unmatched bases: 9. The CDR3 spans 15 residues. As DNA, the CDR3 is TGTGCCAGCACCCGAGCGGGGGACCCTTACAATGAGCAGTTCTTC. Protein sequence: CASTRAGDPYNEQFF.

V and J are TRBV28 and TRBJ1-3; D is possibly TRBD1 (6 bases). The CDR3 spans 13 residues. Deletions cut 8 bases from V and 2 bases from J, with 10 bases between. Germline CDR1 is MDHEN and CDR2 is SYDVKM. The CDR3 sequence is CASGGSTGNTIYF. Here the CDR3 DNA reads TGTGCCAGCGGGGGCAGTACTGGAAACACCATATATTTT.

The CDR3 DNA reads TGTGCCAGCAGTTACGACAGGGGGTCGACTGAAGCTTTCTTT. Translated, it gives CASSYDRGSTEAFF. The chain employs TRBV6-5 and TRBJ1-1; TRBD1 agrees at 9 bases. The CDR3 consists of 14 residues. V lost 2 bases, J lost 5 bases, and 3 bases stayed unmatched. Germline V lookup: CDR1 MNHEY, CDR2 SVGAGI.

The J gene is TRBJ1-2, the V gene TRBV5-6; D perhaps matches TRBD1 (5 bases). Trimming removed 9 bases from V and 8 bases from J, with 20 bases in between. Germline-derived CDR1 and CDR2 are SGHDT and YYEEEE. This CDR3 comprises 13 residues. Here the CDR3 DNA reads TGTGCCACCCGGTTTTGGGGGGTGCGCGGCTACACCTTC. This translates into CATRFWGVRGYTF.

This clonotype occurred a few times. J is TRBJ2-6 and V is TRBV5-6; D is undetermined. The ends were cut back, 4 bases at V and 0 bases at J, with 8 bases in the middle. This CDR3 has 15 amino acids. Germline CDR1 and CDR2: SGHDT and YYEEEE. CDR3 coding DNA: TGTGCCAGCAGCCTCCGAAACTCTGGGGCCAACGTCCTGACTTTC. Protein: CASSLRNSGANVLTF.

This clonotype was seen a few times. The chain couples TRBV15 to TRBJ1-4; D remains unclear. This CDR3 has 16 residues. The germline V and J ends were trimmed by 0 bases and 0 bases, with 8 bases remaining between them. The V gene's germline CDR1 is LNHNV and CDR2 YYDKDF (reference sequence). CDR3 sequence (DNA): TGTGCCACCAGCAGAGAACTCCCGGCAACTAATGAAAAACTGTTTTTT. Its translation: CATSRELPATNEKLFF.

The CDR3 DNA reads as TGTGCCAGCAGTCAAGGGGCAGGGGGCAGGGAAAAACTGTTTTTT. It specifies CASSQGAGGREKLFF. The rearrangement uses TRBV12-3 or TRBV12-4 and TRBJ1-4; TRBD1 agrees at 8 bases. J was trimmed by 8 bases and V by 5 bases; bases with no gene match: 10. The CDR3 has 15 residues.

This clonotype was seen ten or more times. This sequence joins TRBV10-3 and TRBJ2-7; TRBD2 matches 7 bases. The CDR3 consists of 12 residues. V was clipped by 4 bases and J by 6 bases; unmatched bases: 3. Germline CDR1 and CDR2: ENHRY and SYGVKD. The CDR3 sequence: CAISAGGSEQYF. As DNA, the CDR3 is TGTGCCATCAGTGCGGGCGGGAGCGAGCAGTACTTC.

The V and J genes are TRBV27 and TRBJ2-7; 11 positions match TRBD1. The V gene end was trimmed by 8 bases and the J gene end by 3 bases; junction bases not matched to a gene: 15. This CDR3 spans 17 amino acids. Per the germline V gene, CDR1 is MNHEY and CDR2 is SMNVEV (reference sequence). The CDR3 sequence is CASHSRSPGTGGYEQYF. For the CDR3, the DNA is TGTGCCAGCCATTCAAGGAGCCCCGGGACAGGGGGCTACGAGCAGTACTTC.